This T cell receptor (beta chain) originates from a study of OX40 agonist ivuxolimab in advanced cancers. Sequenced by immunoSEQ multiplex PCR; TCRdb stores in-frame clones only, minus some. The data show roughly 90,000 clones, 91% seen once. As regards this clone: Its antigen is not known.

General study findings and limits: Relative to CD4+ cells, CD8+ T cells on average had more expanded clones. Clonal expansion from baseline to week 6 occurred in both CD4+ and CD8+ T cells.

Germline CDR1 is SGHVS and CDR2 is FQNEAQ. CDR3 size: 13 residues. V lost 4 bases and J 2 bases, leaving 6 bases between the germline ends. Sequenced here: CD4+ or CD8+ T cells sorted from blood, sampled in a trial of the OX40 agonist ivuxolimab. The chain joins TRBV7-8 to TRBJ1-3, with no clear D. The sequence came from an adult with an advanced solid tumor such as melanoma, head and neck, liver or kidney cancer. CDR3 nucleotides: TGTGCCAGCAGCTACTACCCTGGAAACACCATATATTTT. Protein product: CASSYYPGNTIYF. Looking up the rest from reference TRBV7-8 and TRBJ1-3 gives the full variable domain: GAGVSQSPRYKVAKRGQDVALRCDPISGHVSLFWYQQALGQGPEFLTYFQNEAQLDKSGLPSDRFFAERPEGSVSTLKIQRTQQEDSAVYLCASSYYPGNTIYFGEGSWLTVV.